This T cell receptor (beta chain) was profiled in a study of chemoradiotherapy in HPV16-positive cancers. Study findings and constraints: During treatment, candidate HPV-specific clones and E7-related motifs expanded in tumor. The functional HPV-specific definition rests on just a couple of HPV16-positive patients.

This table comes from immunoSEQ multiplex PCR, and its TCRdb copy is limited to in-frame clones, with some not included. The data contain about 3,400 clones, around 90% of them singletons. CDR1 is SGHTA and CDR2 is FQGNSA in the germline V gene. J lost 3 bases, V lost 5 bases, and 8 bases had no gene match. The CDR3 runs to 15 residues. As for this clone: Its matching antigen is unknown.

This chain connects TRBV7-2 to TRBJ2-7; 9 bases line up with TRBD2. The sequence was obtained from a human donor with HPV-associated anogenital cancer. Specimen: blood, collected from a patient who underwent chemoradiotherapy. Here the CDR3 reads CASSQGLAGVYEQYF. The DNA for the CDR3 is TGTGCCAGCAGCCAGGGGTTAGCGGGAGTCTACGAGCAGTACTTC. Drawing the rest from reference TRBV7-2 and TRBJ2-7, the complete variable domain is GAGVSQSPSNKVTEKGKDVELRCDPISGHTALYWYRQSLGQGLEFLIYFQGNSAPDKSGLPSDRFSAERTGGSVSTLTIQRTQQEDSAVYLCASSQGLAGVYEQYFGPGTRLTVT.